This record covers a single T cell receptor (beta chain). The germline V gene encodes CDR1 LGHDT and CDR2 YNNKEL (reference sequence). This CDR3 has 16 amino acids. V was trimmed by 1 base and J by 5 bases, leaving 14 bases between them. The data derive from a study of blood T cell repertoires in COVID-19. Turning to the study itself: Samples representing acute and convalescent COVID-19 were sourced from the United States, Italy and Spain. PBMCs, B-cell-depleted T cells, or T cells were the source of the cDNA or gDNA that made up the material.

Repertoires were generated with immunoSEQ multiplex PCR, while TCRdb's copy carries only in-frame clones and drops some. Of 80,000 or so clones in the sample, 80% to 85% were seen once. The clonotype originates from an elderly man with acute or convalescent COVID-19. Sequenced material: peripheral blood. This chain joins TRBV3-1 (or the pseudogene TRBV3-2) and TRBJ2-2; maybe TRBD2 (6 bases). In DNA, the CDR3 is TGTGCCAGCAGCCAAGGGACTAACTTGGGGACCGGGGAGCTGTTTTTT. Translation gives CASSQGTNLGTGELFF.